In this sample, the clone carrying this TCR beta chain is medium-sized (0.01 to 0.1%). Its antigen is currently unknown. Germline-derived CDR1 and CDR2 are SGHVS and FQNEAQ. This CDR3 is 15 amino acids long. The V end lost 1 base, the J end lost 0 bases, and 9 bases lay between the germline ends. This sample is part of a study of OX40 agonist ivuxolimab in advanced cancers. Study-wide background: Previous treatment with anti-PD-1, anti-PD-L1 or anti-CTLA-4 therapy was allowed; more than 35% had received some.

Generated by immunoSEQ multiplex PCR, the TCRdb table keeps only in-frame clones and is missing some. The table shows tens of thousands of clones, with 80% to 90% occurring only once. Study observations and caveats: More expanded clones were seen, on average, in CD8+ T cells than in CD4+. Which antigen the expanded peripheral T cells recognized is unknown.

The rearrangement links TRBV7-8 to TRBJ1-2; no reliable D call. This TCR derives from an adult with an advanced solid tumor such as melanoma, head and neck, liver or kidney cancer. Sequenced material: CD4+ or CD8+ T cells sorted from blood, taken in a trial of the OX40 agonist ivuxolimab. This chain's CDR3 is CASSLVAPTNYGYTF. DNA of the CDR3: TGTGCCAGCAGCTTAGTGGCACCTACTAACTATGGCTACACCTTC.